These 24 T cell receptor beta chains share one sample of origin, sequenced in a study of T cells in Graves' hyperthyroidism and ophthalmopathy. The CDR3 regions of TCR beta were amplified from RNA transcripts. HTBI primers were employed in a first-round RT-PCR of the TCR CDR3. TCRdb analysed the multiplex PCR reads with MiXCR anew, one entry per CDR3 protein. The data contain 250,000 or so distinct CDR3 sequences, roughly 15% of them singletons. The sample taken for sequencing was blood. These receptors all stem from a woman in her forties or fifties with Graves' hyperthyroidism that later progressed to Graves' ophthalmopathy.

This clonotype was seen at least ten times. V is TRBV28 and J is TRBJ1-1, with D possibly being TRBD1 (5 bases). The CDR3 totals 17 residues. Germline assignment: CDR1 MDHEN and CDR2 SYDVKM. Trimming cost V 2 bases and J 1 base, with 17 bases left between them. The CDR3 DNA reads as TGTGCCAGCAGTTTAAATTTATGGCAGGGCACGAACACTGAAGCTTTCTTT. Translated: CASSLNLWQGTNTEAFF.

Many counts were recorded for this clonotype. The CDR3: CASSSFGTSQETQYF. The CDR3 DNA reads as TGTGCCAGCAGCTCTTTCGGGACTAGCCAAGAGACCCAGTACTTC. The rearrangement joins TRBV5-6 to TRBJ2-5; TRBD2 aligns across 8 bases. From germline, CDR1 is SGHDT and CDR2 YYEEEE. CDR3 length equals 15 residues. The J segment lost 1 base and the V segment lost 3 bases, leaving 5 bases of the junction unmatched.

This clonotype was recorded at least ten times. The gene calls are TRBV7-9 and TRBJ2-3; 8 positions agree with TRBD1. The germline V gene encodes CDR1 SEHNR and CDR2 FQNEAQ (reference sequence). The CDR3 is 14 amino acids. The ends lost 3 bases at V and 5 bases at J; junction bases unmatched: 4. CDR3 protein: CASSLGQVLDTQYF. The CDR3 DNA follows: TGTGCCAGCAGCTTGGGACAGGTATTAGATACGCAGTATTTT.

The sample holds many counts of this clonotype. This chain uses TRBV6-1 with TRBJ1-3; maybe TRBD1 (5 bases). Germline lookup yields CDR1 MNHNS and CDR2 SASEGT. The V and J ends lost 2 bases and 3 bases respectively, with 14 bases between them. The CDR3 extends over 16 amino acids. CDR3 region: CASSERFGTVGNTIYF. The CDR3 DNA reads as TGTGCCAGCAGTGAAAGGTTTGGGACGGTTGGAAACACCATATATTTT.

This clonotype came up many times. The chain combines TRBV2 with TRBJ2-3; 7 positions agree with TRBD1. CDR3 length: 16 amino acids. Looked up from germline, CDR1 is SNHLY and CDR2 is FYNNEI. J was trimmed by 4 bases and V by 7 bases; bases with no gene match: 14. The CDR3 region has the DNA TGTGCCAGCATTGGGGCCCGGACAGGCATTGCAGATACGCAGTATTTT. It specifies CASIGARTGIADTQYF. Together with reference TRBV2 and TRBJ2-3, the CDR3 gives the full variable domain: EPEVTQTPSHQVTQMGQEVILRCVPISNHLYFYWYRQILGQKVEFLVSFYNNEISEKSEIFDDQFSVERPDGSNFTLKIRSTKLEDSAMYFCASIGARTGIADTQYFGPGTRLTVL.

This clonotype occurred many times. The chain carries TRBV3-1 and TRBJ1-2; perhaps TRBD1 as D (5 bases). This CDR3 region has 16 residues. V was pared by 1 base and J by 4 bases, with 16 bases between. In germline, CDR1 is LGHDT, CDR2 YNNKEL (reference sequence). The CDR3 protein is CASSQVQGNTGYGYTF. CDR3 coding DNA: TGTGCCAGCAGCCAAGTGCAGGGCAACACCGGCTATGGCTACACCTTC.

The chain joins TRBV29-1 to TRBJ2-7; D possibly matches TRBD1 or TRBD2 (7 bases each). Germline V CDR1 and CDR2: SQVTM, ANQGSEA. The CDR3 length is 15 residues. The ends were cut back, 1 base at V and 3 bases at J, with 16 bases in the middle. The CDR3 is CSVEVRGGRFYEQYF. The CDR3 DNA reads TGCAGCGTTGAAGTCAGGGGGGGCAGATTCTACGAGCAGTACTTC.

This clonotype was picked up a small number of times. This chain links TRBV10-3 with TRBJ1-4, with TRBD1 as a possible D gene (6 bases). The CDR3 sequence is 14 residues long. V lost 5 bases and J lost 5, with 12 bases in between. In germline, CDR1 is ENHRY, CDR2 SYGVKD. The CDR3 bases are TGTGCCATCAGTTTAGACAGGAGGAATGAAAAACTGTTTTTT. As protein: CAISLDRRNEKLFF.

V and J are TRBV9 and TRBJ1-4; 9 positions match TRBD1. CDR1 and CDR2 from the germline V gene are SGDLS and YYNGEE. CDR3 size: 15 residues. The ends lost 0 bases at V and 5 bases at J; junction bases unmatched: 2. CDR3 sequence: CASSVEDRGNEKLFF. DNA of the CDR3: TGTGCCAGCAGCGTAGAGGACAGGGGAAATGAAAAACTGTTTTTT.

This chain connects TRBV12-3 or TRBV12-4 to TRBJ1-5; no definite D call. This CDR3 has 15 amino acids. V lost 5 bases and J 6 bases, leaving 17 bases between the germline ends. The CDR3 sequence: CASSDFEGAFQPQHF. The CDR3 DNA reads TGTGCCAGCAGTGACTTCGAGGGTGCTTTTCAGCCCCAGCATTTT.

This clonotype was seen a few times. The chain recombines TRBV3-1 with TRBJ1-2; D call uncertain. The germline CDR1 and CDR2 sequences are LGHDT and YNNKEL (reference sequence). V lost 3 bases and J lost 7, with 15 bases in between. The CDR3 runs to 14 residues. CDR3 coding DNA: TGTGCCAGCAGCCACGAATCGTCGGGTAGTGGCTACACCTTC. Translating it yields CASSHESSGSGYTF. Filled out from reference TRBV3-1 and TRBJ1-2, the complete variable domain reads DTAVSQTPKYLVTQMGNDKSIKCEQNLGHDTMYWYKQDSKKFLKIMFSYNNKELIINETVPNRFSPKSPDKAHLNLHINSLELGDSAVYFCASSHESSGSGYTFGSGTRLTVV.

This clonotype was counted a few times. The chain links TRBV6-1 to TRBJ1-2, with D maybe TRBD1 (6 bases). Germline CDR1 reads MNHNS; CDR2 reads SASEGT. Trimming pared 5 bases from V and 4 bases from J, leaving 17 bases between. CDR3 length: 15 amino acids. The CDR3 bases are TGTGCCAGCAGTCCGACCTTGACAGGCTCCTATGGCTACACCTTC. This codes for CASSPTLTGSYGYTF.

This clonotype turned up a few times. The rearrangement uses TRBV7-9 and TRBJ1-2, with D unresolved. V dropped 7 bases and J dropped 8 bases, with 11 bases sitting between them. The CDR3 is 11 amino acids. Germline values: CDR1 SEHNR, CDR2 FQNEAQ (reference sequence). The CDR3 loop is CASTLTGGYTF. The CDR3 DNA sequence: TGTGCCAGCACCCTCACGGGAGGCTACACCTTC.

The chain's CDR3 is CASSFRVGGNEKLFF. The CDR3, as DNA: TGTGCCAGCAGTTTCAGGGTTGGCGGTAATGAAAAACTGTTTTTT. The chain recombines TRBV28 with TRBJ1-4; possibly TRBD1 for D (5 bases). V dropped 3 bases and J dropped 4 bases, with 12 bases sitting between them. The CDR3 is 15 amino acids. Germline V gene data show CDR1 as MDHEN and CDR2 as SYDVKM.

The gene calls are TRBV20-1 and TRBJ1-5, with a possible D match to TRBD1 (5 bases). CDR3 length: 15 residues. The germline gives CDR1 DFQATT, CDR2 SNEGSKA (reference sequence). V lost 5 bases, J lost 2 bases, and 16 bases lay in between. CDR3 loop: CSASAGSFGNQPQHF. CDR3 nucleotides: TGCAGTGCTTCGGCAGGGTCCTTTGGCAATCAGCCCCAGCATTTT.

The V gene is TRBV7-9, the J gene TRBJ1-4; D remains unclear. The CDR3 length is 14 residues. Per the germline V gene, CDR1 is SEHNR and CDR2 is FQNEAQ (reference sequence). V dropped 5 bases and J dropped 6 bases, with 13 bases sitting between them. The CDR3: CASSPSVGYEKLFF. Written as DNA, the CDR3 is TGTGCCAGCAGCCCCTCTGTAGGTTATGAAAAACTGTTTTTT.

This clonotype appeared many times. V gene TRBV5-1 combines with J gene TRBJ1-1, with a weak D call TRBD1 (5 bases). Trimming removed 2 bases from V and 5 bases from J, with 13 bases in between. The CDR3 spans 14 residues. Germline-derived CDR1 and CDR2 are SGHRS and YFSETQ. The CDR3 loop reads CASSFGGSGTEAFF. Here the CDR3 DNA reads TGCGCCAGCAGCTTTGGGGGTTCTGGAACTGAAGCTTTCTTT.

This clonotype was observed many times. This chain uses TRBV5-1 with TRBJ2-2; no definite D call. Germline lookup yields CDR1 SGHRS and CDR2 YFSETQ. The CDR3 consists of 14 residues. Trimming took 4 bases from V and 3 from J, leaving 10 bases between them. The chain's CDR3 is CASSETLYTGELFF. The CDR3 nucleotides read TGCGCCAGCAGCGAGACCCTGTACACCGGGGAGCTGTTTTTT.

In its sample, this clonotype was seen many times. The rearrangement joins TRBV5-1 to TRBJ2-7, with D uncertain. Trimming shortened V by 2 bases and J by 7 bases, and 13 bases separated the two germline ends. CDR3 length equals 13 residues. Germline loops: CDR1 SGHRS, CDR2 YFSETQ. The CDR3 coding sequence is TGCGCCAGCAGCTTAGCAGCGTTGAGGGAGCAGTACTTC. Encoded protein: CASSLAALREQYF.

This clonotype was counted at least ten times. The chain carries TRBV20-1 and TRBJ1-1; D not certain. This CDR3 has 11 residues. CDR1 is DFQATT, CDR2 SNEGSKA, per germline (reference sequence). V was clipped by 0 bases and J by 10 bases, with 9 bases between them. CDR3 region: CSARDRLSAFF. Written as DNA, the CDR3 is TGCAGTGCTAGAGATCGCTTGTCAGCTTTCTTT.

Ten or more counts support this clonotype. The chain links TRBV6-1 to TRBJ2-2; 7 bases line up with TRBD1. The CDR3 is 14 residues long. Germline CDR1 MNHNS, CDR2 SASEGT. Trimming at V came to 5 bases and at J to 7 bases, leaving 7 bases not matched to a gene. The CDR3 nucleotides are TGTGCCAGCAGTCGCTCGACAGGGATCGGGGAGCTGTTTTTT. This translates into CASSRSTGIGELFF.

This clonotype was detected many times. V gene TRBV2 combines with J gene TRBJ2-7; D may be TRBD1 (8 bases). Trimming left V 10 bases short and J 3 bases short, with 13 bases between. This CDR3 comprises 12 residues. Germline V CDR1 and CDR2: SNHLY, FYNNEI. In nucleotides, the CDR3 is TGTGCCACCACAGGGGGGGGCTACGAGCAGTACTTC. This sequence encodes CATTGGGYEQYF.

This rearrangement joins TRBV30 to TRBJ2-1, with D tentatively TRBD2 (6 bases). V lost 2 bases to trimming and J lost 0 bases, with 14 bases between them. This CDR3 has 16 amino acids. Germline V gives CDR1 GTSNPN, CDR2 SVGIG (reference sequence). The CDR3 protein is CAWSMRGGFSYNEQFF. The CDR3 DNA is TGTGCCTGGAGTATGCGCGGAGGGTTCTCCTACAATGAGCAGTTCTTC.

This clonotype was detected ten times or more. J is TRBJ1-1 and V is TRBV5-1, with D hard to call. Looked up from germline, CDR1 is SGHRS and CDR2 is YFSETQ. The CDR3 covers 12 residues. Trimming left V 5 bases short and J 6 bases short, with 11 bases between. The CDR3 DNA follows: TGCGCCAGCAGGATCCGTGAGGCTGAAGCTTTCTTT. Amino acids: CASRIREAEAFF.